In its sample, the clone carrying this TCR beta chain is large. The sample originates from a study of OX40 agonist ivuxolimab in advanced cancers. Sequencing used immunoSEQ multiplex PCR; TCRdb keeps in-frame clones, though not all of them. The sample has about 38,000 clones, around 73% seen once. V was pared by 1 base and J by 7 bases, with 16 bases between. CDR1 and CDR2 from the germline V gene are SGHDN and FVKESK. The length of the CDR3 is 15 residues. V and J are TRBV14 and TRBJ1-2, with a tentative D call TRBD1 (6 bases). The material was CD4+ or CD8+ T cells sorted from blood, obtained in a trial of the OX40 agonist ivuxolimab. This clonotype originated in an adult with an advanced solid tumor such as melanoma, head and neck, liver or kidney cancer. The CDR3 coding sequence is TGTGCCAGCAGCCAAGTTCCGGGGGCCCCTGGTGGCTACACCTTC. This gives the protein CASSQVPGAPGGYTF.